This TCR beta chain was sequenced for a study of immune characteristics of hereditary and idiopathic chronic pancreatitis. Study-wide context: The study profiled local pancreatic immune cells and TCRbeta repertoires in hereditary and idiopathic chronic pancreatitis compared with control organ donor pancreases. TCRbeta sequencing included 4 or 5 control pancreases, 7 or 8 pancreases with hereditary chronic pancreatitis and roughly six pancreases with idiopathic chronic pancreatitis. The gDNA-based approach was chosen because it involved minimal in vitro experimental manipulation of pancreas-infiltrating T cells. The study at large found these results: Chronic pancreatitis caused by alcohol use was not included in the study. Both chronic pancreatitis groups showed significantly increased TCRbeta repertoire diversity and reduced clonality versus controls. Vbeta-Jbeta gene family usage, including TRBV10, TRBV19, TRBV23 and TRBV5, differed between hereditary and idiopathic chronic pancreatitis. Among 13 chronic pancreatitis patients, a positive correlation was found between numbers of productive TCR rearrangements and disease severity scores. Because patient tissue could only be obtained at the time of TPIAT, differences in disease duration may have influenced the immune findings.

Comment on this clone: Its antigen specificity is not known. Base qualities are missing; no much larger clone stands one base away.

Pancreas tissue with chronic pancreatitis was obtained from patients having total pancreatectomy with islet autotransplantation (TPIAT). No known history of diabetes was present in the included chronic pancreatitis patients. Genomic DNA was extracted directly from bulk pancreas tissue, without T cell sorting, for TCRbeta sequencing. Pancreas tissues from patients and organ donors were collected consecutively at two US centers. Based on the germline V gene (reference sequence), the CDR1 and CDR2 sequences are SEHNR and FQNEAQ. The CDR3, from cysteine to phenylalanine, totals 14 residues. CDR3 DNA is the only sequence kept; it has 42 bases, read in frame from the first base. V loses 5 bases, J loses 0 bases, and the germline ends lie 11 bases apart. Library method: the immunoSEQ multiplex PCR assay. The TCRbeta CDR3 region and adjacent sequences were amplified and sequenced from pancreatic genomic DNA. From the authors' description of their analysis: Repertoire diversity was assessed as a mean normalized Shannon-Wiener index, together with productive clonality and counts of productive rearrangements. Control and chronic pancreatitis repertoire metrics were compared with the nonparametric Mann-Whitney U test. Shared clonotypes were defined as CDR3beta sequences with identical amino acid composition and length across subjects. In its TCRdb copy, this immuneACCESS table keeps in-frame sequences only and misses some clones. Where compared with another copy, unresolved V genes explain less than half of these, and the others have no known cause. The V and J calls and the clone size are those of that table, but D and trimming were determined from the DNA. The sample profile shows approximately 1,800 clones; 65% to 75% of them were found once. The ten largest clones take up roughly 50% of the sample.

The rearrangement joined TRBV7-9 to TRBJ2-7; the D gene is perhaps TRBD2, on 6 matching bases. The sequenced material came from pancreas tissue with hereditary chronic pancreatitis. The source is a human donor with chronic pancreatitis. The DNA is as follows: TGTGCCAGCAGCCCCCTAGCGAGCTCCTACGAGCAGTACTTC. Translated, it gives CASSPLASSYEQYF. The full variable domain, completed from the reference TRBV7-9 and TRBJ2-7 proteins outside the CDR3, reads DTGVSQNPRHKITKRGQNVTFRCDPISEHNRLYWYRQTLGQGPEFLTYFQNEAQLEKSRLLSDRFSAERPKGSFSTLEIQRTEQGDSAMYLCASSPLASSYEQYFGPGTRLTVT.